This TCR beta chain is drawn from a study of post-analysis software for immune sequencing data. Study-level background: Relapsing-remitting, secondary progressive and progressive-relapsing multiple sclerosis courses were included.

Included in the TCR beta cDNA libraries were unique molecular identifiers. A single record per CDR3 protein comes from TCRdb applying MiXCR to the PCR reads. The sample gives hundreds of thousands of distinct CDR3 sequences, 35% to 40% of which show up once; 4% to 6% is in the top ten. The CDR3 consists of 14 residues. V dropped 6 bases and J dropped 1 base, with 10 bases sitting between them. The germline CDR1 and CDR2 sequences are SGHTA and FQGTGA. In this sample, this clonotype turned up many times. Its antigen is currently unknown. Whole-study findings and limits: Elevated frequency relative to controls characterized 4 or 5 TRBV segments in patients, TRBV5-6, TRBV5-1 and TRBV20-1 among them. Significantly decreased normalized Chao1 diversity was recorded for multiple sclerosis patients relative to controls.

The chain employs TRBV7-3 and TRBJ2-1; possibly TRBD1 or TRBD2 for D (6 bases each). The sequence was collected from a girl between 5 and 17 years old with multiple sclerosis. The source material was blood. Here the CDR3 DNA reads TGTGCCAGCAGGCCGGGGGCTTCCTACAATGAGCAGTTCTTC. This gives the protein CASRPGASYNEQFF.